The 19 T cell receptor beta chains listed next were all sequenced from one sample in a study of OX40 agonist ivuxolimab in advanced cancers. Sequencing used immunoSEQ multiplex PCR; TCRdb keeps in-frame clones, though not all of them. The table records around 150,000 clones, roughly 91% of them present only once. This material consisted of CD4+ or CD8+ T cells sorted from blood, taken in a trial of the OX40 agonist ivuxolimab. The receptors were gathered from an adult with an advanced solid tumor such as melanoma, head and neck, liver or kidney cancer.

The chain couples TRBV6-6 to TRBJ1-6, with a weak D call TRBD1 (6 bases). V lost 2 bases and J lost 13, with 15 bases in between. The CDR3 is made up of 14 amino acids. Germline loops: CDR1 MNHNY, CDR2 SVGAGI (reference sequence). CDR3 DNA: TGTGCCAGCAGTTACCGGGACACCCTTATCCCCCTCCACTTT. Residues: CASSYRDTLIPLHF.

In its sample, this clone was seen a few times. Other DNA variants within this sample encode the same CDR3. V gene TRBV7-2 combines with J gene TRBJ1-5; D is unresolved. From germline, CDR1 is SGHTA and CDR2 FQGNSA. The CDR3 length is 15 residues. V lost 1 base to trimming and J lost 0 bases, with 7 bases between them. CDR3 sequence: CASSLVGNSNQPQHF. In DNA form, the CDR3 reads TGTGCCAGCAGCTTAGTTGGCAATAGCAATCAGCCCCAGCATTTT.

The chain links TRBV23-1 to TRBJ2-7, with TRBD1 matching over 8 bases. TRBV23-1 is reported as an ORF; its role is uncertain. The CDR3 covers 14 residues. J lost 4 bases, V lost 5 bases, and 7 bases had no gene match. The CDR3 here is CASSSDRGGYEQYF. CDR3 nucleotides: TGCGCCAGCAGTTCAGACAGGGGTGGTTACGAGCAGTACTTC.

The chain employs TRBV4-1 and TRBJ1-6; D is perhaps TRBD1 (5 bases). The V end lost 0 bases, the J end lost 14 bases, and 14 bases lay between the germline ends. The CDR3 runs to 14 residues. Germline V CDR1 and CDR2: MGHRA, YSYEKL. CDR3 sequence (DNA): TGCGCCAGCAGCCAAGAAATCCTCCCGGGGGCCCTCCACTTT. Protein: CASSQEILPGALHF.

This clone showed up just once. The chain recombines TRBV19 with TRBJ1-2, with 8 bases fitting TRBD1. This CDR3 contains 14 residues. Germline CDR1 LNHDA, CDR2 SQIVND (reference sequence). The J segment lost 2 bases and the V segment lost 7 bases, leaving 6 bases of the junction unmatched. The chain's CDR3 is CASNLGQENYGYTF. CDR3 bases: TGTGCCAGTAACCTGGGACAGGAGAACTATGGCTACACCTTC. Together with reference TRBV19 and TRBJ1-2, the CDR3 gives the full variable domain: DGGITQSPKYLFRKEGQNVTLSCEQNLNHDAMYWYRQDPGQGLRLIYYSQIVNDFQKGDIAEGYSVSREKKESFPLTVTSAQKNPTAFYLCASNLGQENYGYTFGSGTRLTVV.

The CDR3 nucleotides read TGTGCCAGTAGTACAACAGGGGGCGGATTGGGAGAGACCCAGTACTTC. It encodes CASSTTGGGLGETQYF. This sequence joins TRBV19 and TRBJ2-5; 9 bases map to TRBD1. The V segment lost 4 bases and the J segment 4 bases; nucleotides outside the gene matches: 10. The CDR3 loop spans 16 amino acids. Looked up from germline, CDR1 is LNHDA and CDR2 is SQIVND (reference sequence).

The chain links TRBV2 to TRBJ1-2; D gene ambiguous. The germline V gene has CDR1 SNHLY and CDR2 FYNNEI. Trimming took off 5 bases at V and 3 bases at J, with 10 bases between the two ends. The CDR3 is made up of 13 amino acids. The CDR3 sequence: CASSTSGYYGYTF. The CDR3 coding sequence is TGTGCCAGCAGTACATCAGGATACTATGGCTACACCTTC.

The V and J genes are TRBV5-1 and TRBJ2-7; TRBD2 might be the D (7 bases). This CDR3 is built from 12 residues. Germline CDR1 is SGHRS and CDR2 is YFSETQ. The V and J ends lost 4 bases and 6 bases respectively, with 11 bases between them. The CDR3 DNA reads TGCGCCAGCAGCCAGGGAGGGGGCGAGCAGTACTTC. It specifies CASSQGGGEQYF.

The chain has TRBV5-8 and TRBJ2-5; 8 nucleotides match TRBD2. The germline CDR1 and CDR2 sequences are SGHTS and YDEGEE. CDR3 size: 14 residues. Trimming at V came to 3 bases and at J to 0 bases, leaving 1 base not matched to a gene. The CDR3 loop is CASSSGGHQETQYF. CDR3 coding DNA: TGTGCCAGCAGCTCGGGGGGGCACCAAGAGACCCAGTACTTC.

V and J are TRBV5-1 and TRBJ2-2; no reliable D call. CDR1 and CDR2 (germline): SGHRS, YFSETQ. The CDR3 contains 16 residues. Trimming pared 0 bases from V and 6 bases from J, leaving 15 bases between. CDR3 amino acids: CASSLARAEFSGELFF. CDR3 coding DNA: TGCGCCAGCAGCTTGGCTAGGGCGGAGTTCTCCGGGGAGCTGTTTTTT.

The rearrangement joins TRBV23-1 to TRBJ1-5; D unresolved. TRBV23-1 is placed among ORFs of uncertain function. V lost 6 bases and J lost 2, with 17 bases in between. The CDR3 extends over 16 amino acids. CDR3 nucleotides: TGCGCCAGCAGACCGGAGAAGGCGATTTGCAATCAGCCCCAGCATTTT. It yields the protein CASRPEKAICNQPQHF.

The V and J genes are TRBV4-2 and TRBJ2-5, with TRBD2 matching 10 bases. Germline values: CDR1 LGHNA, CDR2 YNFKEQ. The trim removed 4 bases at V and 2 bases at J, leaving 10 bases unmatched. CDR3 length equals 17 residues. CDR3: CASSPYSTSGLQETQYF. The CDR3, as DNA: TGTGCCAGCAGCCCCTATTCGACTAGCGGGTTGCAAGAGACCCAGTACTTC.

V and J are TRBV19 and TRBJ1-6, with 8 bases matching TRBD1. The CDR3 has 15 residues. Trimming removed 3 bases from V and 7 bases from J; junction bases left unmatched: 5. CDR1 is LNHDA, CDR2 SQIVND, per germline (reference sequence). The CDR3 sequence: CASSIRTGRNSPLHF. For the CDR3, the DNA is TGTGCCAGTAGTATCAGGACAGGGAGGAATTCACCCCTCCACTTT.

The genes are TRBV7-6 and TRBJ1-2; 8 bases fit TRBD1. This CDR3 comprises 13 residues. Germline V gene sequence: CDR1 SGHVS, CDR2 FNYEAQ. V gave up 5 bases and J gave up 8 bases; unmatched junction bases: 7. CDR3 sequence reads: CASSRDTGGGYTF. CDR3 nucleotides: TGTGCCAGCAGCCGCGACACAGGGGGAGGCTACACCTTC.

The CDR3 DNA is TGTGCCAGCAGCCCGGAACCCTCTGGGGCCAACGTCCTGACTTTC. Translation: CASSPEPSGANVLTF. V usage is TRBV7-2 and J usage is TRBJ2-6; D is unresolved. Germline values: CDR1 SGHTA, CDR2 FQGNSA. The CDR3 totals 15 residues. With 5 bases removed from V and 0 bases from J, the gap between germline ends came to 8 bases.

The gene calls are TRBV19 and TRBJ1-3; D call uncertain. This CDR3 is built from 17 residues. CDR1 is LNHDA and CDR2 is SQIVND in the germline V gene (reference sequence). Trimming stripped 4 bases from V and 0 bases from J, with 16 bases between. CDR3 sequence (DNA): TGTGCCAGTAGTAAAACCAAACAGTTAACCTCTGGAAACACCATATATTTT. Translated: CASSKTKQLTSGNTIYF.

This clone appeared a single time. The junction differs from germline at one of its ends, possibly a read error. Other DNA sequences in this specimen translate into the identical CDR3. The V and J genes are TRBV18 and TRBJ2-7; D may correspond to TRBD1 or TRBD2 (5 bases each). This CDR3 has 15 amino acids. CDR1 is KGHSH, CDR2 LQKENI, per germline. The CDR3 here is CASSPLKEGSYEQYF. DNA of the CDR3: TGCGCCAGCTCGCCCCTTAAAGAGGGGAGCTACGAGCAGTACTTC.

The J gene is TRBJ2-4, the V gene TRBV5-1; 8 nucleotides match TRBD1. The CDR3 consists of 13 residues. Trimming removed 0 bases from V and 7 bases from J; junction bases left unmatched: 0. The germline CDR1 and CDR2 sequences are SGHRS and YFSETQ. The CDR3, as DNA: TGCGCCAGCAGCTTGGGACAGGGGAACATTCAGTACTTC. The encoded protein is CASSLGQGNIQYF.

The chain uses TRBV9 and TRBJ2-7, with 9 positions matching TRBD1. The germline V gene has CDR1 SGDLS and CDR2 YYNGEE. V was clipped by 4 bases and J by 0 bases; unmatched bases: 5. This CDR3 has 15 amino acids. Written as DNA, the CDR3 is TGTGCCAGCAGCTCCGGGACAGGGAGCTCCTACGAGCAGTACTTC. As protein: CASSSGTGSSYEQYF. Together with reference TRBV9 and TRBJ2-7, the CDR3 gives the full variable domain: DSGVTQTPKHLITATGQRVTLRCSPRSGDLSVYWYQQSLDQGLQFLIQYYNGEERAKGNILERFSAQQFPDLHSELNLSSLELGDSALYFCASSSGTGSSYEQYFGPGTRLTVT.